This section outlines one TCR beta chain sequence together with its context. Its antigen is unidentified. The protocol was immunoSEQ multiplex PCR, while the TCRdb copy is restricted to in-frame clones and leaves out a portion. The data contain 13,000 to 15,000 clones, roughly 90% of them seen just once; the ten biggest clones take up about 2%. These data come from a study of T cells and Merkel cell carcinoma outcomes. Germline V gives CDR1 SGHVS, CDR2 FQNEAQ. The CDR3 covers 14 residues. The V end lost 2 bases, the J end lost 1 base, and 8 bases lay between the germline ends. Overall study results and limits: Repertoire plus T-cell density reportedly predicted Merkel cell carcinoma outcomes.

The TCR comes from a human donor with Merkel cell carcinoma. The genes are TRBV7-8 and TRBJ1-1; D is undetermined. The sequencing sample was made of tumor tissue from Merkel cell carcinoma. The CDR3, as DNA: TGTGCCAGCAGCTTAATGGGCAGGAACACTGAAGCTTTCTTT. Protein: CASSLMGRNTEAFF.